This T cell receptor beta chain was identified in a study of sequential checkpoint blockade in melanoma. Within the sample, this clone is medium-sized (0.01 to 0.1%). Some clones are missing from TCRdb's copy, which holds only in-frame ones; the method was immunoSEQ multiplex PCR. There are over 10,000 clones in the sample; 70% to 85% occur only once, and 51% lies in the top ten. Treatment in this sample: randomized to nivolumab then ipilimumab (arm A) or the reverse (arm B). The specimen was CD8+ T cells sorted from blood (inferred from file names), collected from a patient given nivolumab and ipilimumab in sequence. This clonotype was sampled from a human donor with melanoma.

CDR3 region: CASSPTGIHEQYF. The CDR3 region has the DNA TGTGCCAGTAGTCCGACAGGGATCCACGAGCAGTACTTC. V gene TRBV19 combines with J gene TRBJ2-7, with TRBD1 matching over 7 bases. Germline CDR1 is LNHDA and CDR2 is SQIVND (reference sequence). The CDR3 runs to 13 residues. Trimming cost V 5 bases and J 5 bases; bases outside gene matches: 6.